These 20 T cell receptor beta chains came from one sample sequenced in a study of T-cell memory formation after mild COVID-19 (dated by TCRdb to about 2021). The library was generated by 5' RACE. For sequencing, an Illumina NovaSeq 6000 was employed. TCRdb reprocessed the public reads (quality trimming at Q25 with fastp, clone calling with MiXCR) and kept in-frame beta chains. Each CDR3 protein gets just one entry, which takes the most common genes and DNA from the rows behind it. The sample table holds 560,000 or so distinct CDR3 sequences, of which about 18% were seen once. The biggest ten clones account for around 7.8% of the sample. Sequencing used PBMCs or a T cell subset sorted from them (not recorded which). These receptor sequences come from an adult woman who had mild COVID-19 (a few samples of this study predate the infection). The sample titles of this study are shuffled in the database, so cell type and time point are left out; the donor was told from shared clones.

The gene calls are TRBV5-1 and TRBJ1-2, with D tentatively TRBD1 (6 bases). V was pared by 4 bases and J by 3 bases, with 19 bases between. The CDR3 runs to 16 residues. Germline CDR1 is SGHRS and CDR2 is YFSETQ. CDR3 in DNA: TGCGCCAGCAGCCCTTCGGTGGGGGGCCAAGACTATGGCTACACCTTC. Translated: CASSPSVGGQDYGYTF.

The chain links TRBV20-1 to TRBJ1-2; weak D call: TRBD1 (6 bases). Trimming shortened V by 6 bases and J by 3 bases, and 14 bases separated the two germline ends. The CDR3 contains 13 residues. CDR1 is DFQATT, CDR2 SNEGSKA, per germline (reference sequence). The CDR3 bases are TGCAGTGCCCCATCAGGGGACCACTATGGCTACACCTTC. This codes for CSAPSGDHYGYTF.

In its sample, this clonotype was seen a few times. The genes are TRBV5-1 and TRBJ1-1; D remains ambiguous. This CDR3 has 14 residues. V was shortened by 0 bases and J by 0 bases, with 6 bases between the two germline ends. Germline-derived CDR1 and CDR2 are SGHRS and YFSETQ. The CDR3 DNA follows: TGCGCCAGCAGCTTGGCAAGTGTGAACACTGAAGCTTTCTTT. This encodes CASSLASVNTEAFF.

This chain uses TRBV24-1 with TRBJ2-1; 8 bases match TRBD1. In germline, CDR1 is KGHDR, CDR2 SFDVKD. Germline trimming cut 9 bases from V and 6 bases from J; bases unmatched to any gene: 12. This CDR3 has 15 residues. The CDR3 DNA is TGTGCCACCTCTGCCGGGGGACAGGCTATCAATGAGCAGTTCTTC. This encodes CATSAGGQAINEQFF.

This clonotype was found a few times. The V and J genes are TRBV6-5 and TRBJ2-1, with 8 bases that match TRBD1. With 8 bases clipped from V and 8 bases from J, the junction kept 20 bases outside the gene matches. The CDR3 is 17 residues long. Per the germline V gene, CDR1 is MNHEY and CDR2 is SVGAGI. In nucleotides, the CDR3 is TGTGCCAGCTACTCTTACTTCGACAGGGGAAGGAAGGATGAGCAGTTCTTC. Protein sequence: CASYSYFDRGRKDEQFF.

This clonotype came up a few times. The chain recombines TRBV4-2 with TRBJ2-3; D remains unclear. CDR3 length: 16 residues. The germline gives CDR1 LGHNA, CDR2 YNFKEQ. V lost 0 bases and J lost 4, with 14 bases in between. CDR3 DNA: TGTGCCAGCAGCCAAGAAAGGTTAAGTGGGGCAGATACGCAGTATTTT. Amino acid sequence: CASSQERLSGADTQYF.

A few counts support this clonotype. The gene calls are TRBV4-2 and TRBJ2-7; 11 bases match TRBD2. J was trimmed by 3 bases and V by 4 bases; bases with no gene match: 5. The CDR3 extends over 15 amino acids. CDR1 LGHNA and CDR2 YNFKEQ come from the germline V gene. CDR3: CASSRPGLADYEQYF. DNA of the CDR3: TGTGCCAGCAGCCGCCCGGGACTAGCGGACTACGAGCAGTACTTC.

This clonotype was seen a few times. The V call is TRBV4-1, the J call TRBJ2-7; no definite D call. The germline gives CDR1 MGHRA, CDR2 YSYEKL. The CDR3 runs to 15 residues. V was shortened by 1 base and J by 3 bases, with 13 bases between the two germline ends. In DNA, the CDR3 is TGCGCCAGCAGCCAAGGCGCCGGTCCAGGCTACGAGCAGTACTTC. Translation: CASSQGAGPGYEQYF.

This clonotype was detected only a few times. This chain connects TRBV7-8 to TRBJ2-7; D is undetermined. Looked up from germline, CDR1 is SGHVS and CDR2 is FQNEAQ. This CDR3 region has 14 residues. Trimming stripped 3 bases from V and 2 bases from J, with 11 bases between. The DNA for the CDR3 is TGTGCCAGCAGCTTTCGCGAGGCCACCTACGAGCAGTACTTC. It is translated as CASSFREATYEQYF.

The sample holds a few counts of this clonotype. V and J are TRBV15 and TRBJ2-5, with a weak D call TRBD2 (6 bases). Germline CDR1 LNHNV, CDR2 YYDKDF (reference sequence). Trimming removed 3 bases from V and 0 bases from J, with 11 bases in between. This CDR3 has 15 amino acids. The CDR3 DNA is TGTGCCACCAGCAGTCTTGGAGGGAACCAAGAGACCCAGTACTTC. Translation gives CATSSLGGNQETQYF.

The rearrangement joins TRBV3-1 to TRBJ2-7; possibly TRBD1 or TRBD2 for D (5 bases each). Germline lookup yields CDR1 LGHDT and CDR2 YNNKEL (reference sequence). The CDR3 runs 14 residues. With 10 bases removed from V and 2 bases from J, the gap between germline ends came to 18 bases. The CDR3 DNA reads TGTGCCACAGTGCACGGGACCGACCCCTACGAGCAGTACTTC. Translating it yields CATVHGTDPYEQYF.

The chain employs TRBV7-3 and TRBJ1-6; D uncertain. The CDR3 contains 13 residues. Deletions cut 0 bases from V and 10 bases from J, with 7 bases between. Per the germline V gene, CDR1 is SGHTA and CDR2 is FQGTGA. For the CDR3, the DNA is TGTGCCAGCAGCTTAACGGGTGTATCACCCCTCCACTTT. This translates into CASSLTGVSPLHF.

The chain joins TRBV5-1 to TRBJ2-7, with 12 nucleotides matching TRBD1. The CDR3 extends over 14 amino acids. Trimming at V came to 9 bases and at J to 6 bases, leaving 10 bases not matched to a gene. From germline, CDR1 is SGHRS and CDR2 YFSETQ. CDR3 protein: CATQVGTGGAEQYF. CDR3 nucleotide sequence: TGCGCCACCCAAGTAGGGACAGGGGGCGCCGAGCAGTACTTC.

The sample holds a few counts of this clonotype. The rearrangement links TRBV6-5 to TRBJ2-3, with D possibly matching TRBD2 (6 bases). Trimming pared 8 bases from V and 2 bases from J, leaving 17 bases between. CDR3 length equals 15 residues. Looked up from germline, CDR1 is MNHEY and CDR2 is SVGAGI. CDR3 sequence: CASRMYLLATDTQYF. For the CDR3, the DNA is TGTGCCAGCCGCATGTACCTACTAGCCACAGATACGCAGTATTTT.

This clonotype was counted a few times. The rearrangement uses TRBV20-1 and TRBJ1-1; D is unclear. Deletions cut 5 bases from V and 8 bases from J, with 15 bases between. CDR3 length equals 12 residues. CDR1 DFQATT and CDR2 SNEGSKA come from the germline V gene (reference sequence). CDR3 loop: CSASPGAIEAFF. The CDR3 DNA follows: TGCAGTGCTTCCCCGGGAGCCATCGAAGCTTTCTTT.

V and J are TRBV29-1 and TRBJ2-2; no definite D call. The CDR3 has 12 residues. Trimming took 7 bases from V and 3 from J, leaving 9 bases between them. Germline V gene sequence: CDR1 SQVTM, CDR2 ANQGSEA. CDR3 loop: CSADVYTGELFF. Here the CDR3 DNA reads TGCAGCGCGGACGTTTACACCGGGGAGCTGTTTTTT.

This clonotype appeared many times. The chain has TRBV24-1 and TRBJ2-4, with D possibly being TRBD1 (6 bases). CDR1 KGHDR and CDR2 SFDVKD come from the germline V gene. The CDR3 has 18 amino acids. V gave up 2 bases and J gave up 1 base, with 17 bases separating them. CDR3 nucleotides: TGTGCCACCAGTGATTCAAAAGACAGGCTGCCGGCCAAAAACATTCAGTACTTC. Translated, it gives CATSDSKDRLPAKNIQYF.

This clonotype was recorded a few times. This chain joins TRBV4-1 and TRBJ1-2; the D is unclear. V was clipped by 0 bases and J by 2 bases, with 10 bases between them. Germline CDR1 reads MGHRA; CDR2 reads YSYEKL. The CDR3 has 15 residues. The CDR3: CASSQERLGNYGYTF. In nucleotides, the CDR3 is TGCGCCAGCAGCCAAGAACGACTAGGCAACTATGGCTACACCTTC.

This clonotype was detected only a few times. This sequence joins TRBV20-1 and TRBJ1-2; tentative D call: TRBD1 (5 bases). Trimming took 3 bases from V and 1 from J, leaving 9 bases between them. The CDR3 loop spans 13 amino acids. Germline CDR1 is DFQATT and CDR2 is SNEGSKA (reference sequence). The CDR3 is CSASLGLNYGYTF. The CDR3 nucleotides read TGCAGTGCTAGCCTGGGACTTAACTATGGCTACACCTTC.

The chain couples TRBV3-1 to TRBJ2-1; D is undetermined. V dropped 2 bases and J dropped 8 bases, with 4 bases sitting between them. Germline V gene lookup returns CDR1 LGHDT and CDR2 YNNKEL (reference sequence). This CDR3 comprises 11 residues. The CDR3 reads CASSQLDEQFF. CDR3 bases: TGTGCCAGCAGCCAATTGGATGAGCAGTTCTTC.